The clone carrying this T cell receptor (beta chain) appeared a few times. Antigen: not known. The sample belongs to a study of T cells in Graves' hyperthyroidism and ophthalmopathy. The study, taken as a whole, reports: Stable hyperthyroidism was separated from ophthalmopathy by a model based on 13 V-J features. Ophthalmopathy, as predicted by the model, came a median 6.5 months after the prediction.

RNA transcripts provided the source from which TCR beta CDR3 regions were amplified. In the first-round RT-PCR of the TCR CDR3, the HTBI primer set was used. TCRdb itself ran the multiplex PCR reads through MiXCR, one entry per CDR3 protein. The sample holds 300,000 to 400,000 distinct CDR3 sequences, about 12% seen once. This CDR3 spans 14 amino acids. Trimming shortened V by 2 bases and J by 4 bases, and 11 bases separated the two germline ends. Germline CDR1 is GTSNPN and CDR2 is SVGIG (reference sequence). This clonotype was obtained from a woman younger than 35 with Graves' hyperthyroidism. Sequenced: blood. The J gene is TRBJ1-4, the V gene TRBV30; no definite D call. The CDR3 DNA reads TGTGCCTGGAGTACCGGAAATCATAATGAAAAACTGTTTTTT. This encodes CAWSTGNHNEKLFF.